These 16 T cell receptor beta chains were sequenced from one sample in a study of cytomegalovirus exposure and HLA in healthy donors (dated 2017 in TCRdb). The library came from the immunoSEQ multiplex PCR assay. The multiplex PCR relied on a mix of 60 forward primers for TCR Vbeta segments and 13 reverse primers for TCR Jbeta segments. TCRdb holds this immuneACCESS table with in-frame rearrangements only. Some clones are missing; in checked studies, unresolved V genes explain under half, and the rest has no known cause. The sample table holds about 160,000 clones, of which roughly 85% were seen once. Approximately 2.3% of the sample is in the top ten clones. The sample comprised PBMCs. The receptors derive from a man aged 40-49 years in good health and CMV-seronegative.

This clone was observed a few times. The rearrangement uses TRBV28 and TRBJ1-1; TRBD1 aligns across 7 bases. V lost 6 bases, J lost 3 bases, and 4 bases stayed unmatched. This CDR3 region has 13 residues. Germline V lookup: CDR1 MDHEN, CDR2 SYDVKM. CDR3 protein: CASRSQGYTEAFF. The DNA of the CDR3 is TGTGCCAGCAGATCACAGGGGTACACTGAAGCTTTCTTT.

The gene calls are TRBV5-1 and TRBJ2-3; D is perhaps TRBD1 (6 bases). Germline CDR1 is SGHRS and CDR2 is YFSETQ. Trimming took 3 bases from V and 10 from J, leaving 12 bases between them. This CDR3 has 12 residues. The CDR3, as DNA: TGCGCCAGCAGCTCTGGACAGCCACCGCAGTATTTT. Translating it yields CASSSGQPPQYF.

On this clone itself: One junction end does not reproduce the germline sequence, and a read error may be involved. The V and J genes are TRBV7-9 and TRBJ2-5; D unclear. The CDR3 is 11 residues long. Looked up from germline, CDR1 is SEHNR and CDR2 is FQNEAQ (reference sequence). Here the CDR3 DNA reads TGTTCCAGCAGCTCCGAAGAGACCCAGTACTTC. As protein: CSSSSEETQYF.

The V and J genes are TRBV9 and TRBJ2-5, with 7 bases identical to TRBD1. CDR1 is SGDLS, CDR2 YYNGEE, per germline. Losses at the gene ends were 5 bases for V and 5 bases for J; bases not matched to a gene: 6. The length of the CDR3 is 13 residues. CDR3 loop: CASRGTGAETQYF. CDR3 in DNA: TGTGCCAGCAGAGGTACAGGGGCGGAGACCCAGTACTTC. The variable domain in full, completed from reference TRBV9 and TRBJ2-5, reads DSGVTQTPKHLITATGQRVTLRCSPRSGDLSVYWYQQSLDQGLQFLIQYYNGEERAKGNILERFSAQQFPDLHSELNLSSLELGDSALYFCASRGTGAETQYFGPGTRLLVL.

This clone was counted a few times. This chain joins TRBV7-2 and TRBJ1-5, with D uncertain. There are 15 residues in the CDR3. V was trimmed by 2 bases and J by 2 bases, leaving 10 bases between them. Germline V gene sequence: CDR1 SGHTA, CDR2 FQGNSA. CDR3 loop: CASSLFGIGNQPQHF. CDR3 DNA sequence: TGTGCCAGCAGCTTATTCGGGATTGGCAATCAGCCCCAGCATTTT. Full variable domain (rest looked up from reference TRBV7-2 and TRBJ1-5): GAGVSQSPSNKVTEKGKDVELRCDPISGHTALYWYRQSLGQGLEFLIYFQGNSAPDKSGLPSDRFSAERTGGSVSTLTIQRTQQEDSAVYLCASSLFGIGNQPQHFGDGTRLSIL.

The gene calls are TRBV6-1 and TRBJ2-7, with 9 bases aligning to TRBD1. The CDR3 sequence is 15 residues long. CDR1 and CDR2 (germline): MNHNS, SASEGT. V dropped 6 bases and J dropped 2; count of bases not matched to a gene: 8. Here the CDR3 reads CASRPSGTGTYEQYF. The CDR3 DNA reads TGTGCCAGCAGGCCCTCCGGGACAGGGACCTACGAGCAGTACTTC.

The rearrangement joins TRBV5-1 to TRBJ2-7; 8 bases agree with TRBD1. The V gene's germline CDR1 is SGHRS and CDR2 YFSETQ. This CDR3 spans 12 amino acids. V dropped 5 bases and J dropped 8; count of bases not matched to a gene: 6. The CDR3 spells CASSSDRVKQYF. The DNA of the CDR3 is TGCGCCAGCAGTTCGGACAGGGTCAAGCAGTACTTC.

The chain has TRBV5-4 and TRBJ2-7; the match to TRBD2 covers 12 bases. Germline V lookup: CDR1 SGHNT, CDR2 YYREEE (reference sequence). The CDR3 runs 15 residues. Trimming cost V 2 bases and J 5 bases; bases outside gene matches: 5. This CDR3 is CASSFLTSGSNEQYF. The CDR3 region has the DNA TGTGCCAGCAGCTTCTTGACTAGCGGGAGTAACGAGCAGTACTTC.

This clone has a handful of counts. This chain links TRBV27 with TRBJ2-1, with TRBD2 matching 11 bases. After removal of 7 bases from V and 6 bases from J, the junction contained 14 bases not matched to a gene. Germline-derived CDR1 and CDR2 are MNHEY and SMNVEV (reference sequence). The CDR3 runs 17 residues. CDR3 region: CASTRLPTSGSPNEQFF. In nucleotides, the CDR3 is TGTGCCAGCACCCGTCTCCCAACTAGCGGGAGCCCCAATGAGCAGTTCTTC.

The sample holds one count of this clone. The gene calls are TRBV18 and TRBJ1-2; possible D gene TRBD1, 6 bases. Germline lookup yields CDR1 KGHSH and CDR2 LQKENI. V lost 5 bases and J lost 0, with 10 bases in between. The CDR3 contains 14 residues. The CDR3, as DNA: TGTGCCAGCTCAACACAGGGAGCTAACTATGGCTACACCTTC. The encoded protein is CASSTQGANYGYTF.

CDR3 coding DNA: TGTGCCAGTAGTACGGCGGGGCCCGCTGAAAAACTGTTTTTT. It is translated as CASSTAGPAEKLFF. V is TRBV19 and J is TRBJ1-4, with TRBD1 as a possible D gene (5 bases). Trimming took off 4 bases at V and 7 bases at J, with 13 bases between the two ends. CDR3 size: 14 residues. The V gene's germline CDR1 is LNHDA and CDR2 SQIVND (reference sequence).

This chain links TRBV19 with TRBJ2-3, with D maybe TRBD1 (6 bases). This CDR3 is 16 amino acids long. The germline V gene encodes CDR1 LNHDA and CDR2 SQIVND (reference sequence). V was shortened by 3 bases and J by 0 bases, with 13 bases between the two germline ends. The DNA of the CDR3 is TGTGCCAGTAGTATCCGAGACAGGAGCAGCACAGATACGCAGTATTTT. Its protein is CASSIRDRSSTDTQYF.

The chain uses TRBV19 and TRBJ1-3; no clear D gene. The CDR3 is made up of 16 amino acids. V gave up 3 bases and J gave up 0 bases, with 12 bases separating them. Germline V CDR1 and CDR2: LNHDA, SQIVND (reference sequence). CDR3 sequence reads: CASSIGAPASGNTIYF. The CDR3 region has the DNA TGTGCCAGTAGTATCGGAGCCCCCGCCTCTGGAAACACCATATATTTT.

The V and J genes are TRBV15 and TRBJ2-5, with D possibly TRBD2 on 6 matching bases. The CDR3 spans 16 residues. The V end was cut by 6 bases, the J end by 5 bases, with 22 bases between. CDR1 is LNHNV, CDR2 YYDKDF, per germline (reference sequence). The CDR3 coding sequence is TGTGCCACCAGGGGGCTAGCGAGGGGAGGTTGGGAGACCCAGTACTTC. This translates into CATRGLARGGWETQYF.

The genes are TRBV4-3 and TRBJ2-5; no clear D. Germline CDR1 is LGHNA and CDR2 is YSLEER. The V gene lost 0 bases and the J gene lost 3 bases, with 8 bases spanning the gap. The CDR3 extends over 14 amino acids. The CDR3 DNA reads TGCGCCAGCAGCCAAGATTGGAGAGAAGAGACCCAGTACTTC. It translates to CASSQDWREETQYF.

This clone occurred a few times. This chain's CDR3 is CASSLSTSANTGELFF. The CDR3 DNA reads TGTGCCAGCAGCCTATCTACTAGCGCGAACACCGGGGAGCTGTTTTTT. The rearrangement links TRBV4-2 to TRBJ2-2, with TRBD2 matching over 7 bases. Germline CDR1 and CDR2: LGHNA and YNFKEQ. The CDR3 is made up of 16 amino acids. V shed 4 bases, J shed 0 bases, and the junction held 5 bases outside the gene matches.